This T cell receptor (beta chain) was sequenced in a study of blood T cell repertoires in COVID-19. Study-level background: COVID-19 samples from acute and convalescent phases originated in the United States, Italy and Spain. PBMCs, B-cell-depleted T cells, or T cells were the source of the cDNA or gDNA that made up the material.

As processed by the authors: Researchers report that nucleated cell counts were estimated from reference gene primer amplification. Only in-frame clones appear in the TCRdb table, and some are missing; sequencing was by immunoSEQ multiplex PCR. V and J calls and clone size are as listed in that table; D and trimming were resolved from the DNA. The sample holds hundreds of thousands of clones, around 83% seen once. Trimming shortened V by 5 bases and J by 2 bases, and 14 bases separated the two germline ends. Germline V gives CDR1 SGHRS, CDR2 YFSETQ. This CDR3 comprises 14 residues. What was sequenced was peripheral blood. The chain joins TRBV5-1 to TRBJ2-7; TRBD1 is a possible D gene (5 bases). The sequence was obtained from a man older than 75 with acute or convalescent COVID-19. CDR3 bases: TGCGCCAGCAGGGGCAGGGTGGGCCCCTACGAGCAGTACTTC. Its protein product is CASRGRVGPYEQYF.